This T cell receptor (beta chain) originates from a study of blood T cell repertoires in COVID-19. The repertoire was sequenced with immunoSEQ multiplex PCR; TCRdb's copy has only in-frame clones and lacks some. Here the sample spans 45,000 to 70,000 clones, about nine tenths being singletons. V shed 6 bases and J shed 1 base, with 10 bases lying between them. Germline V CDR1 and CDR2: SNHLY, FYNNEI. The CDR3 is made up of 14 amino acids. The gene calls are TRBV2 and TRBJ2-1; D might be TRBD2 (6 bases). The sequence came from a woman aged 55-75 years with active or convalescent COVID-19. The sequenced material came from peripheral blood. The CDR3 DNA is TGTGCCAGCAGGAGCGGGTGGTCCTACAATGAGCAGTTCTTC. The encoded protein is CASRSGWSYNEQFF.